This TCR beta chain was profiled in a study of OX40 agonist ivuxolimab in advanced cancers. Across the whole study: Enrollees could have had prior anti-PD-1, anti-PD-L1 or anti-CTLA-4 therapy, which over 35% had received. Study results and caveats: In the 0.1-3.0 mg/kg groups, partial responders showed among the lowest expansion. Clonal expansion from baseline to week 6 occurred in both CD4+ and CD8+ T cells.

Sampling times: baseline, cycle 4 day 1, cycle 7 day 1. TCRdb's copy holds only in-frame clones and misses some; the assay was immunoSEQ multiplex PCR. The sample contains 68,000 or so clones, around nine tenths of which appear only once. The V gene lost 7 bases and the J gene lost 8 bases, with 15 bases spanning the gap. Germline lookup yields CDR1 ENHRY and CDR2 SYGVKD. The CDR3 has 13 amino acids. In regard to this clone: The antigen is not known.

This sample comprised CD4+ or CD8+ T cells sorted from blood, obtained in a trial of the OX40 agonist ivuxolimab. This sequence originates from an adult with an advanced solid tumor such as melanoma, head and neck, liver or kidney cancer. V usage is TRBV10-3 and J usage is TRBJ2-1; D might be TRBD2 (6 bases). DNA for the CDR3: TGTGCCATCAAGGGACTTAGCCAGGATGAGCAGTTCTTC. It encodes CAIKGLSQDEQFF.